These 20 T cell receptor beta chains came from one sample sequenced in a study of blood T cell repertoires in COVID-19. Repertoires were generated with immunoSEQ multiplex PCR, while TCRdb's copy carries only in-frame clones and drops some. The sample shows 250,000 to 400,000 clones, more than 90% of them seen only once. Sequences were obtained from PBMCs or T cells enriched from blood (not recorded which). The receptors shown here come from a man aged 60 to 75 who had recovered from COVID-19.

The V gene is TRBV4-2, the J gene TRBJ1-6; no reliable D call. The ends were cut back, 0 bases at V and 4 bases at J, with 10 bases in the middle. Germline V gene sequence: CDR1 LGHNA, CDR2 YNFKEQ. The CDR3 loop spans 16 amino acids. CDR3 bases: TGTGCCAGCAGCCAAGATAGTGAGCTGTATAATTCACCCCTCCACTTT. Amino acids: CASSQDSELYNSPLHF.

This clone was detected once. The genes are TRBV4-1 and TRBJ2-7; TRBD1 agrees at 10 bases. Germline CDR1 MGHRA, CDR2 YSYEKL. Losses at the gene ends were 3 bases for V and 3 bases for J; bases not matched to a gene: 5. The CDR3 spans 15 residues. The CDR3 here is CASSHPDRGNYEQYF. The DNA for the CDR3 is TGCGCCAGCAGCCACCCGGACAGGGGGAACTACGAGCAGTACTTC.

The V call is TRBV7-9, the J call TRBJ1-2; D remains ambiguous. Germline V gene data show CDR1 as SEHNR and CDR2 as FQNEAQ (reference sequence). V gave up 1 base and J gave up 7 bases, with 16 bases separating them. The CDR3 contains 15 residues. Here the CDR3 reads CASSLDGARMGGYTF. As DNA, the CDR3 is TGTGCCAGCAGCTTAGATGGTGCCAGGATGGGTGGCTACACCTTC.

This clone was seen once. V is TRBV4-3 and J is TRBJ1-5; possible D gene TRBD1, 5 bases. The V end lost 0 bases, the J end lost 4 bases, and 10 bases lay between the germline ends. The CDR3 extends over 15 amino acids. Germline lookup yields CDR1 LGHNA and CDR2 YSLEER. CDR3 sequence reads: CASSQDGQGNQPQHF. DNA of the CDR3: TGCGCCAGCAGCCAAGACGGGCAGGGAAATCAGCCCCAGCATTTT.

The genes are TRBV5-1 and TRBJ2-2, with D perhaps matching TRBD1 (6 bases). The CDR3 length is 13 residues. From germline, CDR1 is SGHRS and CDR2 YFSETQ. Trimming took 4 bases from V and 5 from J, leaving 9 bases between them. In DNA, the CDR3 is TGCGCCAGCAGCACAGGGAATACCGGGGAGCTGTTTTTT. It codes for CASSTGNTGELFF.

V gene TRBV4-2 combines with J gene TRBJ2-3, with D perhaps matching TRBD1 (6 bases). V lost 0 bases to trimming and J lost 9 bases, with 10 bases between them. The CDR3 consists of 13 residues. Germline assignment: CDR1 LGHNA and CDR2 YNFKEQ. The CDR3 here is CASSQEDQGTQYF. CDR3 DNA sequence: TGTGCCAGCAGCCAAGAAGACCAGGGGACGCAGTATTTT.

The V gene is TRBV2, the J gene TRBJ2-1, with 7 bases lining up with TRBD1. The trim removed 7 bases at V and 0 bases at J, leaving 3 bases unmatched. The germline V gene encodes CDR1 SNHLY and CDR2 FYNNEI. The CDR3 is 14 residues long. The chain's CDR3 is CASKNRGSYNEQFF. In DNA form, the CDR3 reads TGTGCCAGCAAAAACAGGGGCTCCTACAATGAGCAGTTCTTC. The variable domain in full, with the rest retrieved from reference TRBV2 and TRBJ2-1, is EPEVTQTPSHQVTQMGQEVILRCVPISNHLYFYWYRQILGQKVEFLVSFYNNEISEKSEIFDDQFSVERPDGSNFTLKIRSTKLEDSAMYFCASKNRGSYNEQFFGPGTRLTVL.

CDR3 DNA sequence: TGTGCCAGCAGCCGGACAGGCGCCAGAACCCAGTACTTC. It translates to CASSRTGARTQYF. V is TRBV27 and J is TRBJ2-5; TRBD1 agrees at 7 bases. J gave up 8 bases and V 6 bases, and 9 bases lay outside the gene matches. Per the germline V gene, CDR1 is MNHEY and CDR2 is SMNVEV (reference sequence). This CDR3 is built from 13 residues.

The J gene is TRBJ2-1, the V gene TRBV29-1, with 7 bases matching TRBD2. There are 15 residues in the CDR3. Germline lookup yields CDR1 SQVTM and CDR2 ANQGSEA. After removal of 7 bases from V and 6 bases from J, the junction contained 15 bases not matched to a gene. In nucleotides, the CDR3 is TGCAGCGCGGGGAGGGTTTCCTTGGTGAGCAATGAGCAGTTCTTC. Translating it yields CSAGRVSLVSNEQFF.

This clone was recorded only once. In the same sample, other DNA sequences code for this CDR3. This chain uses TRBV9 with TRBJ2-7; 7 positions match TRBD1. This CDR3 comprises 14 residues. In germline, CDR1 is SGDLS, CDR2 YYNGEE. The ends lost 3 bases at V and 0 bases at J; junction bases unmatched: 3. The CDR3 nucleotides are TGTGCCAGCAGCGGACGGGACAGCTCCTACGAGCAGTACTTC. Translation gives CASSGRDSSYEQYF.

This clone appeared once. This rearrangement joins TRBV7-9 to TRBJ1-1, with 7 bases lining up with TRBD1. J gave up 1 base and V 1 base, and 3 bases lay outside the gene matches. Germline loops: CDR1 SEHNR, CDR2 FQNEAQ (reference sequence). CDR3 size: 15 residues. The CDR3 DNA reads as TGTGCCAGCAGCTTAGGAGGGACAGAGAACACTGAAGCTTTCTTT. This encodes CASSLGGTENTEAFF.

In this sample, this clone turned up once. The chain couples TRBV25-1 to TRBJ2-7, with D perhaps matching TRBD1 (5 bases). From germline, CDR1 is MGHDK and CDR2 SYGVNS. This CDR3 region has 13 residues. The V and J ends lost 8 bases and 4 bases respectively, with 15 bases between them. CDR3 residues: CASRSQGLYEQYF. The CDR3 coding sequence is TGTGCCAGCCGAAGCCAGGGTCTTTACGAGCAGTACTTC.

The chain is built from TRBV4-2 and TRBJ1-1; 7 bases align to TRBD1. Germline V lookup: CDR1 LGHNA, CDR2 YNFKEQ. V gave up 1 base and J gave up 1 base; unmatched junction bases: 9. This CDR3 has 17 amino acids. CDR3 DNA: TGTGCCAGCAGCCAAGGGAGCCCCTGGACAGGGAACACTGAAGCTTTCTTT. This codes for CASSQGSPWTGNTEAFF.

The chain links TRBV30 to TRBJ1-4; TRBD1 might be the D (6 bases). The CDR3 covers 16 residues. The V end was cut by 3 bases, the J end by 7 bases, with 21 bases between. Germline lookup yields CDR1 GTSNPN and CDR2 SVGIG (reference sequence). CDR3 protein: CAWRNPGARVIEKLFF. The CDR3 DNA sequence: TGTGCCTGGAGGAACCCAGGGGCGCGGGTGATTGAAAAACTGTTTTTT.

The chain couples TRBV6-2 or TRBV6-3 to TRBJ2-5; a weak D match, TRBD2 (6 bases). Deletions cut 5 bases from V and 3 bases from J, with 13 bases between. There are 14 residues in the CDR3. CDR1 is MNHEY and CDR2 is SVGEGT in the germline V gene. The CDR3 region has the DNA TGTGCCAGCAGTAAATCCGGGAGAAAAGAGACCCAGTACTTC. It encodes CASSKSGRKETQYF.

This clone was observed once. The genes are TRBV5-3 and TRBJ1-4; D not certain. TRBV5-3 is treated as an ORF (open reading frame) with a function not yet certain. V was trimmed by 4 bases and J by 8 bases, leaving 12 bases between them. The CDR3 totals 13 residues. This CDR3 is CARSSAPREKLFF. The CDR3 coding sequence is TGTGCCAGAAGCAGTGCACCCCGGGAAAAACTGTTTTTT.

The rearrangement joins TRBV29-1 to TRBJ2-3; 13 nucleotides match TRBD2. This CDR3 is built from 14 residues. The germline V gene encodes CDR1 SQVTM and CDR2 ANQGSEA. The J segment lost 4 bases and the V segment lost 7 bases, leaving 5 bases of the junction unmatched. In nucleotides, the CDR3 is TGCAGCGCTGGACTAGCGGGGGAGGCAGATACGCAGTATTTT. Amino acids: CSAGLAGEADTQYF.

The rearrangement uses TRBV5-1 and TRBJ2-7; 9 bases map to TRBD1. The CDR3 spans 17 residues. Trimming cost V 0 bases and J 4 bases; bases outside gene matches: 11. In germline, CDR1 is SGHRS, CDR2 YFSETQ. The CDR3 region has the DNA TGCGCCAGCAGCTTGGAAAGGGTGGGACAGGGTACGTACGAGCAGTACTTC. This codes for CASSLERVGQGTYEQYF.

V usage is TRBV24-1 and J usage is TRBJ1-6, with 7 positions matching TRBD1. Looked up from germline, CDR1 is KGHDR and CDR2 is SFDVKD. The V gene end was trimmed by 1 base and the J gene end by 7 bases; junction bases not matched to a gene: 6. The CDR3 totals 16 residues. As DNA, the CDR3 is TGTGCCACCAGTGATTTACCGGGACAGCCAAATTCACCCCTCCACTTT. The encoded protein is CATSDLPGQPNSPLHF.

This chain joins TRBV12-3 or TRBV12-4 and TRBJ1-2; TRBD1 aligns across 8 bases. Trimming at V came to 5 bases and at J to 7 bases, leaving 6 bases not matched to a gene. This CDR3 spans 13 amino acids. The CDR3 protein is CASSRQGRGGYTF. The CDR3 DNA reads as TGTGCCAGCAGTCGACAGGGGCGGGGTGGCTACACCTTC.